These T cell receptor beta chains were read from a single sample in a study of T-cell memory formation after mild COVID-19. TCRdb itself ran the 5' RACE reads through MiXCR, one entry per CDR3 protein. The table shows 220,000 or so distinct CDR3 sequences, with more than 8% occurring only once. The sample consisted of PBMCs or a T cell subset sorted from them (not recorded which). The receptors derive from a man between 18 and 29 years old who had mild COVID-19 (a few samples of this study predate the infection). Cell type and time point are not known. Both conserved end residues are part of each CDR3. Each record gives: V gene, D gene, clone size, J gene, CDR3 length, CDR3 protein, CDR3 DNA. A D gene is named only where the DNA matches it firmly. Expanded clones get a size class; other rows say once, few or many, or leave the size out.

TRBV9,TRBD2,NA,TRBJ2-3,15,CASSVSGGRTDTQYF,TGTGCCAGCAGCGTAAGCGGGGGACGCACAGATACGCAGTATTTT
TRBV11-2,TRBD1,NA,TRBJ1-2,14,CASSRNPGGDGYTF,TGTGCCAGCAGCCGAAACCCAGGGGGCGATGGCTACACCTTC
TRBV2,NA,NA,TRBJ2-3,17,CASSPPAGSGEGDTQYF,TGTGCCAGCAGTCCACCCGCTGGGAGTGGAGAGGGGGATACGCAGTATTTT
TRBV7-2,NA,few,TRBJ2-7,15,CASSLARSYSYEQYF,TGTGCCAGCAGCTTAGCGCGTAGCTACTCCTACGAGCAGTACTTC
TRBV20-1,NA,NA,TRBJ2-3,13,CSARSQPQDTQYF,TGCAGTGCTAGATCTCAACCCCAAGATACGCAGTATTTT
TRBV12-3/TRBV12-4,NA,many,TRBJ2-1,12,CASSTWTTSVFF,TGTGCCAGCAGTACATGGACCACTTCGGTGTTCTTC
TRBV7-9,NA,many,TRBJ2-5,13,CASSFWGQETQYF,TGTGCCAGCAGCTTTTGGGGCCAAGAGACCCAGTACTTC
TRBV2,NA,NA,TRBJ1-3,12,CASSNRGNTIYF,TGTGCCAGCAGTAACAGGGGAAACACCATATATTTT
TRBV7-9,NA,NA,TRBJ1-4,15,CASSLVGAQGEKLFF,TGTGCCAGCAGCTTAGTGGGGGCGCAGGGTGAAAAACTGTTTTTT
TRBV4-2,TRBD1,few,TRBJ2-2,14,CASSRDRAVGELFF,TGTGCCAGCAGCCGCGACAGGGCGGTCGGGGAGCTGTTTTTT
TRBV10-3,NA,few,TRBJ1-2,13,CAISAGGDGGYTF,TGTGCCATCAGTGCGGGCGGGGATGGTGGCTACACCTTC
TRBV4-3,NA,few,TRBJ2-2,14,CASSQGPYTGELFF,TGCGCCAGCAGCCAAGGGCCTTACACCGGGGAGCTGTTTTTT
TRBV5-1,NA,NA,TRBJ2-4,12,CASSLPENIQYF,TGCGCCAGCAGCTTGCCGGAAAACATTCAGTACTTC
TRBV3-1,NA,few,TRBJ2-5,16,CASSPSRTIVWETQYF,TGTGCCAGCAGCCCTTCCCGGACCATAGTATGGGAGACCCAGTACTTC
TRBV20-1,NA,few,TRBJ2-7,13,CSARVGSGSEQYF,TGCAGTGCTAGAGTGGGGTCTGGCAGCGAGCAGTACTTC
TRBV7-9,NA,few,TRBJ1-2,13,CASSSQRNYGYTF,TGTGCCAGCAGCTCGCAGAGAAACTATGGCTACACCTTC
TRBV7-8,NA,many,TRBJ2-3,17,CASSPPELLTSTDTQYF,TGTGCCAGCAGTCCCCCGGAGCTACTAACTAGCACAGATACGCAGTATTTT